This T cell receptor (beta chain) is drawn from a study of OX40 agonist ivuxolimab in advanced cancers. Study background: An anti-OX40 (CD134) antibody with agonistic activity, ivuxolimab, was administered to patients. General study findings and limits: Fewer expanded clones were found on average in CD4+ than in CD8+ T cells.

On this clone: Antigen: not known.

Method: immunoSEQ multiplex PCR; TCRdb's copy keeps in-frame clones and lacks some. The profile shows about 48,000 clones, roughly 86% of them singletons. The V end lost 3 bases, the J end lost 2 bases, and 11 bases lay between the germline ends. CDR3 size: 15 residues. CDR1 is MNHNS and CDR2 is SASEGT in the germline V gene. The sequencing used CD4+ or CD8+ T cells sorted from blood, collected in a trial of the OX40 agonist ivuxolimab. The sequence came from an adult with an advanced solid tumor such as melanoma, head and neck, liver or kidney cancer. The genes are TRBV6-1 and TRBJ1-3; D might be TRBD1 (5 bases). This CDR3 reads CASSDGGVAGNTIYF. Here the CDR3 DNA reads TGTGCCAGCAGTGATGGGGGAGTTGCTGGAAACACCATATATTTT.